A selection of T cell receptor beta chains follows, all from one sample in a study of blood T cell repertoires in COVID-19. Method: immunoSEQ multiplex PCR; TCRdb's copy keeps in-frame clones and lacks some. There are approximately 97,000 clones in the sample; over 75% occur only once, and 15% to 20% lies in the top ten. Sequences were obtained from peripheral blood. The receptors stem from a human donor in a cohort sampled during active COVID-19. Each CDR3 is given with its conserved first and last residue. Size is stated for part of the rows, as once, few or many counts, or as a class when the clone is expanded.

V	size	J	CDR3
TRBV29-1	.	TRBJ1-1	CSVSGGTMNTEAFF
TRBV6-5	.	TRBJ1-5	CASSPDSKGQPQHF
TRBV3-1/TRBV3-2	.	TRBJ2-1	CASSQARAREREQFF
TRBV19	.	TRBJ1-5	CASGIGVSNQPQHF
TRBV7-3	.	TRBJ2-3	CASSLRLLGTHTDTQYF
TRBV12-3/TRBV12-4	.	TRBJ1-1	CASSPGVRTEAFF
TRBV24-1	.	TRBJ1-2	CATSSGRQAINYGYTF
TRBV11-3	.	TRBJ2-3	CASSLSGGSGDTQYF
TRBV3-1/TRBV3-2	.	TRBJ2-5	CASSPGLAGGQETQYF
TRBV9	.	TRBJ1-2	CASSPQSPRGHLGYGYTF
TRBV18	.	TRBJ2-6	CASSPPGGKVGANVLTF
TRBV7-9	.	TRBJ1-4	CASSLVQANEKLFF
TRBV5-4	.	TRBJ2-5	CASSLGTGGMVAQYF
TRBV7-8	.	TRBJ1-1	CASSLQQGRAFF
TRBV25-1	.	TRBJ2-7	CASSAFTNSGDEQYF
TRBV7-3	.	TRBJ1-6	CASSLGQTYNSPLHF
TRBV5-1	.	TRBJ1-4	CASRNRDSEKLFF
TRBV27	.	TRBJ1-4	CATSTRGGGNEKLFF
TRBV25-1	.	TRBJ2-3	CASSPGTSGSRVTQYF
TRBV19	.	TRBJ1-2	CASSLGGYGYTF
TRBV18	.	TRBJ1-1	CASSPNAGSEAFF
TRBV7-8	.	TRBJ2-3	CASSSELGQGRDTQYF
TRBV6-6	once	TRBJ1-6	CASIAGGNNSPLHF
TRBV5-1	.	TRBJ2-2	CASSFTSGAGTGELFF
TRBV2	few	TRBJ1-5	CASNRQANQPQHF
TRBV6-5	.	TRBJ2-2	CASSSGVVLFF
TRBV7-8	.	TRBJ1-1	CASSPSRVQGRNTEAFF
TRBV27	.	TRBJ2-7	CASSLTGTEGMEQYF
TRBV27	.	TRBJ1-2	CASSLSEDYGYTF
TRBV7-9	.	TRBJ2-1	CASSTEGLAYNEQFF
TRBV28	.	TRBJ1-5	CASSQNQGRNQPQHF
TRBV4-1	.	TRBJ2-7	CASSQYKRERYEQYF
TRBV10-1	few	TRBJ2-7	CASSPDRGLAYEQYF
TRBV6-5	.	TRBJ2-1	CASTYQREGRYEQFF
TRBV11-2	.	TRBJ2-1	CASSLDPREGARGEQFF
TRBV27	.	TRBJ2-7	CASVRLGRPYEQYF
TRBV27	.	TRBJ1-1	CASSFPDTEAFF
TRBV18	once	TRBJ2-1	CASSPLPGNRLPRNNEQFF
TRBV9	.	TRBJ2-5	CASSLMGLAGRGARETQYF
TRBV5-1	.	TRBJ2-7	CASKGQSSYEQYF
TRBV28	.	TRBJ1-2	CAGSLGQGYGYTF
TRBV5-4	.	TRBJ2-7	CASSPNRADYEQYF
TRBV13	.	TRBJ1-1	CASSSRPPTGNTEAFF
TRBV12-3/TRBV12-4	once	TRBJ1-6	CASSPGVNSPLHF
TRBV2	.	TRBJ2-7	CASSLLATYEQYF
TRBV5-4	.	TRBJ2-1	CASSQYLSSYNEQFF
TRBV6-2/TRBV6-3	.	TRBJ1-3	CASSFPGTGKNSAGNTIYF
TRBV13	.	TRBJ2-7	CASSLQGTDEQYF
TRBV10-3	.	TRBJ1-1	CAIRGASGTGNTEAFF
TRBV6-4	.	TRBJ1-1	CASSHREGTEAFF
TRBV29-1	.	TRBJ1-5	CSVADSDQPQHF
TRBV6-5	.	TRBJ2-7	CASSPAEVYEQYF
TRBV19	.	TRBJ1-2	CASSIGTGLENYGYTF
TRBV19	.	TRBJ2-1	CASSIPGGYNNEQFF
TRBV19	.	TRBJ2-1	CASSSGSRYNEQFF
TRBV9	.	TRBJ2-1	CASSVGASGGRDNEQFF
TRBV7-3	once	TRBJ1-2	CASSSTGDGYTF
TRBV3-1/TRBV3-2	few	TRBJ2-7	CASSPGTGPREQYF
TRBV5-1	.	TRBJ2-1	CASSPDGGQFNEQFF
TRBV6-6	once	TRBJ2-1	CASTPAGGDYNEQFF